A selection of T cell receptor beta chains follows, all from one sample in a study of cytomegalovirus exposure and HLA in healthy donors. Sequencing used immunoSEQ multiplex PCR; TCRdb keeps in-frame clones, though not all of them. The top ten hold about 4.7% of the sample, which has 130,000 to 150,000 clones, 65% to 75% seen once. Material: PBMCs. The receptors come from a man aged 55 to 70 in good health and CMV-seronegative. The CDR3 runs from the conserved cysteine through the conserved F or W. D genes are given only for firm matches. Where a row states a size, it is once, few, many or the class of an expanded clone; other rows omit it.

NA,NA,TRBV7-3,TRBJ1-4,CASIEKLFF,TGTGCCAGTATTGAAAAACTGTTTTTT
NA,NA,TRBV28,TRBJ2-1,CASSPLLQRADPGQFF,TGTGCCAGCAGTCCTTTACTCCAGCGGGCGGATCCGGGGCAGTTCTTC
NA,NA,TRBV5-1,TRBJ2-5,CASSKLDSPETQYF,TGCGCCAGCAGCAAGCTAGACTCCCCCGAGACCCAGTACTTC
TRBD1,NA,TRBV6-5,TRBJ1-2,CASSYSGGVGSSGYTF,TGTGCCAGCAGTTACTCAGGGGGCGTTGGGTCCTCTGGCTACACCTTC
NA,once,TRBV5-1,TRBJ1-3,CASSLAAAISGNTIYF,TGCGCCAGCAGCTTAGCGGCAGCGATCTCTGGAAACACCATATATTTT
NA,few,TRBV5-6,TRBJ2-7,CASSSDSSYEQYF,TGTGCCAGCAGCTCGGACAGTTCCTACGAGCAGTACTTC
TRBD2,NA,TRBV27,TRBJ2-2,CASSLAGGITGELFF,TGTGCCAGCAGTTTAGCGGGGGGCATCACCGGGGAGCTGTTTTTT
NA,NA,TRBV4-1,TRBJ2-3,CASSPDILDTDTQYF,TGCGCCAGCAGCCCGGACATCTTGGACACAGATACGCAGTATTTT
TRBD1,NA,TRBV7-9,TRBJ2-2,CASSLTGRLTNTGELFF,TGTGCCAGCAGCTTGACAGGGCGGCTCACGAACACCGGGGAGCTGTTTTTT
TRBD1,NA,TRBV5-6,TRBJ2-7,CASSLAGQDYGWEQYF,TGTGCCAGCAGCTTGGCGGGACAGGATTACGGTTGGGAGCAGTACTTC
TRBD1,NA,TRBV19,TRBJ1-4,CASSPRQGPNEKLFF,TGTGCCAGTAGTCCCCGACAGGGGCCTAATGAAAAACTGTTTTTT
NA,few,TRBV27,TRBJ2-7,CASSPPLRDSEQYF,TGTGCCAGCAGTCCTCCTCTGCGGGATAGCGAGCAGTACTTC
TRBD2,NA,TRBV29-1,TRBJ2-1,CSVEDLGGSSYNEQFF,TGCAGCGTTGAAGATCTGGGCGGGAGCTCCTACAATGAGCAGTTCTTC
TRBD1,once,TRBV6-1,TRBJ1-3,CASSVQQGARGNTIYF,TGTGCCAGCAGTGTTCAACAGGGGGCGAGGGGAAACACCATATATTTT
NA,NA,TRBV6-5,TRBJ1-2,CASSYHGESGYTF,TGTGCCAGCAGTTATCACGGGGAAAGCGGCTACACCTTC
TRBD1,NA,TRBV25-1,TRBJ1-5,CASSESAGGGQPQHF,TGTGCCAGCAGTGAGTCGGCAGGGGGCGGTCAGCCCCAGCATTTT
NA,NA,TRBV28,TRBJ2-1,CASSSLDYNEQFF,TGTGCCAGCAGTTCCCTAGATTACAATGAGCAGTTCTTC
NA,NA,TRBV18,TRBJ2-7,CASSPPSLSYEQYF,TGTGCCAGCTCACCACCGAGCCTCTCCTACGAGCAGTACTTC
NA,NA,TRBV10-3,TRBJ1-2,CAISDLIGDLYGYTF,TGTGCCATCAGTGACCTGATAGGGGATCTTTATGGCTACACCTTC
NA,few,TRBV11-2,TRBJ1-2,CASSFGRGESGYGYTF,TGTGCCAGCAGCTTCGGGCGGGGGGAGTCGGGCTATGGCTACACCTTC
TRBD1,NA,TRBV28,TRBJ2-2,CASSLWYGTEVLTGELFF,TGTGCCAGCAGTTTATGGTACGGGACAGAGGTGTTGACCGGGGAGCTGTTTTTT
TRBD1,NA,TRBV15,TRBJ1-1,CATSRDDRGTGVRVTEAFF,TGTGCCACCAGCAGAGATGACAGGGGAACGGGGGTTAGGGTGACTGAAGCTTTCTTT
TRBD1,NA,TRBV19,TRBJ1-5,CASSYPTGEDQPQHF,TGTGCCAGTTCCTATCCGACAGGGGAGGATCAGCCCCAGCATTTT
NA,NA,TRBV28,TRBJ1-2,CASSVSLTSYGYTF,TGTGCCAGCAGTGTTTCACTTACGTCCTATGGCTACACCTTC
NA,NA,TRBV27,TRBJ1-2,CASSSDIGANYGYTF,TGTGCCAGCAGTTCCGACATTGGGGCGAACTATGGCTACACCTTC
TRBD1,few,TRBV29-1,TRBJ1-5,CSVRGDREDQPQHF,TGCAGCGTTAGGGGGGACAGGGAAGATCAGCCCCAGCATTTT
TRBD2,once,TRBV28,TRBJ2-3,CATRTSATDTQYF,TGTGCCACCCGGACTAGCGCCACAGATACGCAGTATTTT
TRBD1,few,TRBV27,TRBJ1-2,CASSLWQGANYGYTF,TGTGCCAGCAGTTTATGGCAGGGGGCGAACTATGGCTACACCTTC
TRBD1,NA,TRBV19,TRBJ1-5,CAIQGAGNQPQHF,TGTGCCATACAGGGGGCTGGCAATCAGCCCCAGCATTTT
TRBD2,NA,TRBV5-6,TRBJ2-7,CASSLEPGLADGTYEQYF,TGTGCCAGCAGCTTGGAACCAGGACTAGCGGATGGTACCTACGAGCAGTACTTC
NA,NA,TRBV30,TRBJ2-7,CAWRFGGSSYEQYF,TGTGCCTGGAGGTTCGGGGGAAGCTCCTACGAGCAGTACTTC
TRBD2,NA,TRBV14,TRBJ2-1,CASSQDGLAGNEQFF,TGTGCCAGCAGCCAAGATGGGCTAGCGGGAAATGAGCAGTTCTTC
TRBD1,NA,TRBV28,TRBJ1-4,CASSLLTGNEKLFF,TGTGCCAGCAGTTTATTGACAGGGAACGAAAAACTGTTTTTT
TRBD2,NA,TRBV29-1,TRBJ2-1,CSVEDRTSGRLVDEQFF,TGCAGCGTTGAAGACAGAACTAGCGGGAGGTTGGTCGATGAGCAGTTCTTC
TRBD1,NA,TRBV7-2,TRBJ2-2,CASWSGQGNTGELFF,TGTGCCAGCTGGTCGGGACAGGGGAACACCGGGGAGCTGTTTTTT
NA,NA,TRBV7-9,TRBJ1-1,CASSLDSVGGTEAFF,TGTGCCAGCAGCTTAGACAGTGTGGGGGGCACTGAAGCTTTCTTT
NA,NA,TRBV5-1,TRBJ2-1,CASTKDSYNEQFF,TGCGCCAGCACAAAGGACAGCTACAATGAGCAGTTCTTC
TRBD1,few,TRBV5-1,TRBJ1-4,CASSVDRGVDEKLFF,TGCGCCAGCAGCGTGGACAGGGGGGTTGACGAAAAACTGTTTTTT
TRBD2,NA,TRBV6-1,TRBJ2-3,CASSVGGGTDTQYF,TGTGCCAGCAGTGTCGGCGGGGGGACAGATACGCAGTATTTT
NA,few,TRBV28,TRBJ1-5,CASTPGGFSNQPQHF,TGTGCCAGCACCCCGGGAGGATTTAGCAATCAGCCCCAGCATTTT
TRBD2,few,TRBV5-1,TRBJ2-3,CASSIGLAGKRTQYF,TGCGCCAGCAGCATCGGACTAGCGGGGAAGCGTACGCAGTATTTT
TRBD1,NA,TRBV2,TRBJ1-5,CASSRDSFNQPQHF,TGTGCCAGCAGTAGGGACAGCTTCAATCAGCCCCAGCATTTT
TRBD2,NA,TRBV29-1,TRBJ2-1,CSVESLAGYYNEQFF,TGCAGCGTTGAATCCCTAGCGGGGTACTACAATGAGCAGTTCTTC
NA,NA,TRBV5-6,TRBJ2-3,CASSLVQSTDTQYF,TGTGCCAGCAGCTTGGTCCAGAGCACAGATACGCAGTATTTT
TRBD1,once,TRBV2,TRBJ2-2,CASSELDRGTGELFF,TGTGCCAGCAGTGAACTCGACAGGGGCACCGGGGAGCTGTTTTTT
NA,NA,TRBV4-2,TRBJ1-3,CASSQDVGVGSGNTIYF,TGTGCCAGCAGCCAAGATGTCGGGGTCGGCTCTGGAAACACCATATATTTT
NA,few,TRBV5-1,TRBJ1-1,CASSLVSDTEAFF,TGCGCCAGCAGCTTGGTTTCCGACACTGAAGCTTTCTTT
NA,NA,TRBV9,TRBJ1-6,CASSVRERTSPLHF,TGTGCCAGCAGCGTACGGGAGAGGACTTCACCCCTCCACTTT
NA,NA,TRBV6-5,TRBJ2-2,CASSPLAKPGELFF,TGTGCCAGCAGCCCCCTGGCAAAACCCGGGGAGCTGTTTTTT
NA,NA,TRBV21-1,TRBJ2-4,CASSPGLAGGQNIQYF,TGTGCCAGCAGTCCAGGACTAGCGGGAGGGCAAAACATTCAGTACTTC
NA,NA,TRBV5-5,TRBJ2-1,CASSLVQHNEQFF,TGTGCCAGCAGCTTGGTACAGCACAATGAGCAGTTCTTC
NA,NA,TRBV2,TRBJ1-4,CASSPDSSTNEKLFF,TGTGCCAGCAGTCCAGACAGCTCAACTAATGAAAAACTGTTTTTT
TRBD1,NA,TRBV6-5,TRBJ2-7,CASKGQGSYEQYF,TGTGCCAGCAAGGGACAGGGCTCCTACGAGCAGTACTTC
NA,NA,TRBV6-5,TRBJ2-3,CASSYATNGADTQYF,TGTGCCAGCAGTTATGCGACTAATGGGGCAGATACGCAGTATTTT